The rows below give T cell receptor beta chains drawn from one sample of a study of CD8 T cells in Susac syndrome. TCRdb called the immunoSEQ multiplex PCR reads again in MiXCR, with one record for every CDR3 protein. The table shows roughly 300,000 distinct CDR3 sequences, with approximately 85% occurring only once. Material for sequencing was CD8+ T cells from PBMCs. The receptors were gathered from a human donor with multiple sclerosis. Each CDR3 is given with its conserved first and last residue. D genes are given only for firm matches. The size of a clone is reported for some rows only, either as once, few or many, or as a class for expanded clones.

j_call v_call clone_size d_call cdr3_aa cdr3_nt
TRBJ2-5 TRBV3-1 NA NA CASSQEGAGETQYF TGTGCCAGCAGCCAAGAGGGAGCGGGAGAGACCCAGTACTTC
TRBJ2-5 TRBV5-6 NA NA CASSLDPEEETQYF TGTGCCAGCAGCTTGGACCCGGAAGAAGAGACCCAGTACTTC
TRBJ2-7 TRBV28 NA NA CASSAQIRDSFYEQYF TGTGCCAGCAGTGCACAAATTCGGGACTCCTTCTACGAGCAGTACTTC
TRBJ2-1 TRBV29-1 NA NA CSVAFNNEQFF TGCAGCGTTGCATTCAACAATGAGCAGTTCTTC
TRBJ1-1 TRBV4-1 NA TRBD1 CASSPPTGMVAEAFF TGCGCCAGCAGCCCCCCGACAGGGATGGTCGCTGAAGCTTTCTTT
TRBJ1-2 TRBV5-6 once NA CASSLETGNLYGYTF TGTGCCAGCAGCTTGGAAACGGGGAACCTCTATGGCTACACCTTC
TRBJ2-5 TRBV20-1 NA TRBD2 CSAAPSGRYQETQYF TGCAGTGCGGCCCCTAGCGGGAGATATCAAGAGACCCAGTACTTC
TRBJ2-7 TRBV9 NA TRBD1 CASSGGQVIVDEQYF TGTGCCAGCAGCGGAGGACAGGTTATAGTGGACGAGCAGTACTTC
TRBJ2-1 TRBV19 NA TRBD2 CASSMPTSGRNEQFF TGTGCCAGTAGTATGCCGACTAGCGGGAGGAATGAGCAGTTCTTC
TRBJ2-7 TRBV12-3/TRBV12-4 NA NA CASSPAFYEQYF TGTGCCAGCAGTCCGGCGTTCTACGAGCAGTACTTC
TRBJ2-1 TRBV24-1 NA TRBD2 CATSEAGSYNEQFF TGTGCCACCAGTGAAGCGGGAAGCTACAATGAGCAGTTCTTC
TRBJ1-2 TRBV4-1 NA NA CASSQVAGYEGYTF TGCGCCAGCAGCCAAGTGGCAGGGTATGAGGGCTACACCTTC
TRBJ2-7 TRBV29-1 NA NA CSVVDGTYEQYF TGCAGCGTTGTGGACGGAACCTACGAGCAGTACTTC
TRBJ2-7 TRBV29-1 NA TRBD2 CSVVLAGGTYEQYF TGCAGCGTCGTCCTAGCGGGAGGAACCTACGAGCAGTACTTC
TRBJ1-5 TRBV12-3/TRBV12-4 NA NA CASSFLASNQPQHF TGTGCCAGCAGTTTTTTGGCTAGCAATCAGCCCCAGCATTTT
TRBJ1-5 TRBV19 NA NA CASSPFEEMATQPQHF TGTGCCAGTAGCCCCTTTGAGGAAATGGCAACACAGCCCCAGCATTTT
TRBJ1-4 TRBV27 NA TRBD1 CASSSDRGAGKLFF TGTGCCAGCAGTTCGGACAGGGGCGCTGGAAAACTGTTTTTT
TRBJ1-1 TRBV5-5 NA NA CASSLYDYNTEAFF TGTGCCAGCAGCTTGTACGACTACAACACTGAAGCTTTCTTT
TRBJ2-1 TRBV5-4 NA NA CASSLGGRRLCCEQFF TGTGCCAGCAGCTTGGGAGGTCGGCGCCTATGTTGTGAGCAGTTCTTC
TRBJ2-1 TRBV2 once NA CASSEALGDFHNEQFF TGTGCCAGCAGTGAAGCGCTTGGGGACTTCCACAATGAGCAGTTCTTC
TRBJ2-3 TRBV7-9 NA TRBD2 CASTTTSGSTDTQYF TGTGCCAGCACTACTACTAGCGGAAGCACAGATACGCAGTATTTT
TRBJ2-3 TRBV13 NA NA CASSLGRGSSTDTQYF TGTGCCAGCAGCTTAGGTCGGGGATCTAGCACAGATACGCAGTATTTT